Given below is one T cell receptor beta chain in context. This specimen belongs to a study of blood T cell repertoires in COVID-19. Study-level background: T cells, B-cell-depleted T cells, or PBMCs provided the cDNA or gDNA that served as material.

Seattle-derived patients entered the study during active infection and were followed longitudinally. The method was immunoSEQ multiplex PCR; TCRdb's version includes in-frame clones alone and lacks a portion of them. The repertoire holds 300,000 to 350,000 clones, roughly 90% seen once, with 2.5% to 3% in the top ten. Trimming removed 6 bases at V and 0 bases at J, with 15 bases between. Germline CDR1 and CDR2: MNHEY and SMNVEV (reference sequence). The CDR3 is made up of 16 amino acids. The source of this sequence is a woman aged 25 to 39 with COVID-19, enrolled during active disease. Sample: peripheral blood. The chain employs TRBV27 and TRBJ2-1, with a weak D call TRBD1 (6 bases). CDR3 sequence: CASRPPTGFSYNEQFF. For the CDR3, the DNA is TGTGCCAGCAGACCCCCTACAGGGTTCTCCTACAATGAGCAGTTCTTC.